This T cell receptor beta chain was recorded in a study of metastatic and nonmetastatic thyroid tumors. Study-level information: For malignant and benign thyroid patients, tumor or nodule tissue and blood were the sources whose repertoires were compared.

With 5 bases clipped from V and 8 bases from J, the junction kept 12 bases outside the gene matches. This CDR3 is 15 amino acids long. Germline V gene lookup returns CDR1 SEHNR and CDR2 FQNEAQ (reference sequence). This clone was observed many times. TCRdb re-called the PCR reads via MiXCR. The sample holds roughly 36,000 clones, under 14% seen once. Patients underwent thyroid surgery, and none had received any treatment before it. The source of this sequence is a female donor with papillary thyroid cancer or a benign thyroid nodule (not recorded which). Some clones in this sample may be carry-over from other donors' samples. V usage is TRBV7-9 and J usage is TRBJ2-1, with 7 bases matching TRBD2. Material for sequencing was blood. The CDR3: CASSDMGRERDEQFF. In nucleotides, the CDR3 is TGTGCCAGCAGCGATATGGGGCGGGAGAGGGATGAGCAGTTCTTC.